The 31 T cell receptor beta chains below all came from one sample that was sequenced in a study of shared clonotypes between healthy human individuals. Clones were sequenced by immunoSEQ multiplex PCR, and TCRdb holds only the in-frame ones, with some missing. The sample includes about 2.4 million clones, 90% to 95% seen only once; the top ten take 0.11% to 0.15%. The sample was naive CD4+ T cells sorted from blood. Indicated subset: CD45RA+ positively selected. The receptors originated from a man between 18 and 35 years old in good health.

The V and J genes are TRBV5-1 and TRBJ2-5; 8 bases map to TRBD1. After removal of 0 bases from V and 5 bases from J, the junction contained 3 bases not matched to a gene. CDR3 length equals 14 residues. The V gene's germline CDR1 is SGHRS and CDR2 YFSETQ. Here the CDR3 reads CASSLDRGYETQYF. In nucleotides, the CDR3 is TGCGCCAGCAGCTTGGACAGGGGGTACGAGACCCAGTACTTC.

This chain joins TRBV28 and TRBJ1-2; no clear D gene. Germline V gene data show CDR1 as MDHEN and CDR2 as SYDVKM. The CDR3 loop spans 16 amino acids. V lost 5 bases and J lost 8, with 24 bases in between. This CDR3 reads CASSPLGSPTTGGYTF. Written as DNA, the CDR3 is TGTGCCAGCAGTCCGCTTGGCTCCCCGACCACTGGCGGCTACACCTTC.

The chain joins TRBV2 to TRBJ1-2; TRBD1 might be the D (5 bases). The CDR3 is made up of 15 amino acids. Trimming removed 8 bases at V and 1 base at J, with 17 bases between. The germline CDR1 and CDR2 sequences are SNHLY and FYNNEI. The chain's CDR3 is CASGASHIVNYGYTF. CDR3 bases: TGTGCCAGCGGGGCATCCCACATTGTTAACTATGGCTACACCTTC. Full variable domain (remainder filled in from reference TRBV2 and TRBJ1-2): EPEVTQTPSHQVTQMGQEVILRCVPISNHLYFYWYRQILGQKVEFLVSFYNNEISEKSEIFDDQFSVERPDGSNFTLKIRSTKLEDSAMYFCASGASHIVNYGYTFGSGTRLTVV.

The CDR3 reads CASSYWPPGSGTIYF. The CDR3 nucleotides read TGTGCCAGCAGTTACTGGCCTCCGGGGTCGGGCACCATATATTTT. The chain joins TRBV6-5 to TRBJ1-3; no reliable D call. With 1 base removed from V and 9 bases from J, the gap between germline ends came to 16 bases. The CDR3 contains 15 residues. Germline CDR1 and CDR2: MNHEY and SVGAGI.

The V gene is TRBV2, the J gene TRBJ1-5; D remains ambiguous. The germline gives CDR1 SNHLY, CDR2 FYNNEI. The CDR3 loop spans 16 amino acids. Trimming took off 4 bases at V and 0 bases at J, with 13 bases between the two ends. The CDR3 protein is CASSVRAYDSNQPQHF. In DNA form, the CDR3 reads TGTGCCAGCAGTGTGCGGGCATACGATAGCAATCAGCCCCAGCATTTT.

The chain carries TRBV5-1 and TRBJ2-3; 11 nucleotides agree with TRBD2. V lost 4 bases to trimming and J lost 5 bases; unmatched junction nucleotides: 9. Looked up from germline, CDR1 is SGHRS and CDR2 is YFSETQ. This CDR3 has 16 amino acids. The CDR3 region is CASSLDSGGAGDTQYF. DNA for the CDR3: TGCGCCAGCAGCCTGGATAGCGGGGGGGCAGGAGATACGCAGTATTTT.

CDR3 amino acids: CASSLSDIYEQYF. The CDR3 region has the DNA TGTGCCAGCAGTTTATCGGACATCTACGAGCAGTACTTC. The chain recombines TRBV27 with TRBJ2-7, with D perhaps matching TRBD1 (5 bases). The germline CDR1 and CDR2 sequences are MNHEY and SMNVEV (reference sequence). The CDR3 sequence is 13 residues long. V lost 0 bases and J 3 bases, leaving 6 bases between the germline ends.

This chain uses TRBV7-9 with TRBJ1-1; tentatively, D is TRBD1 (5 bases). Trimming removed 5 bases from V and 3 bases from J, with 13 bases in between. CDR3 length: 14 amino acids. The germline V gene encodes CDR1 SEHNR and CDR2 FQNEAQ (reference sequence). CDR3 residues: CASSPDSSYTEAFF. CDR3 DNA: TGTGCCAGCAGCCCCGACAGCTCGTACACTGAAGCTTTCTTT. Supplemented by reference TRBV7-9 and TRBJ1-1, the full variable domain reads DTGVSQNPRHKITKRGQNVTFRCDPISEHNRLYWYRQTLGQGPEFLTYFQNEAQLEKSRLLSDRFSAERPKGSFSTLEIQRTEQGDSAMYLCASSPDSSYTEAFFGQGTRLTVV.

On this clone itself: This sample includes further DNA sequences coding for the same CDR3. The V call is TRBV6-5, the J call TRBJ1-3; tentatively, D is TRBD1 (5 bases). CDR1 MNHEY and CDR2 SVGAGI come from the germline V gene. The CDR3 sequence is 15 residues long. Between the trimmed V and J ends, which lost 0 bases and 2 bases, there was a span of 8 bases. CDR3 coding DNA: TGTGCCAGCAGTTACTCGGGGGGTACTGGAAACACCATATATTTT. Its protein is CASSYSGGTGNTIYF.

The chain recombines TRBV5-1 with TRBJ2-1; a weak D match, TRBD2 (6 bases). The CDR3 sequence is 15 residues long. Trimming shortened V by 7 bases and J by 0 bases, and 14 bases separated the two germline ends. The V gene's germline CDR1 is SGHRS and CDR2 YFSETQ. In nucleotides, the CDR3 is TGCGCCAGCGCCACGGGCGGGGTCTCCTACAATGAGCAGTTCTTC. This translates into CASATGGVSYNEQFF.

The rearrangement joins TRBV10-1 to TRBJ2-7, with D possibly called TRBD1 or TRBD2 (6 bases each). The germline V and J ends were trimmed by 3 bases and 6 bases, with 12 bases remaining between them. Germline V CDR1 and CDR2: WNHNN, SYGVQD (reference sequence). The CDR3 runs to 13 residues. CDR3 amino acids: CASSDQQGGEQYF. The CDR3 DNA is TGCGCCAGCAGTGACCAACAGGGAGGCGAGCAGTACTTC.

This clone was recorded once. The rearrangement uses TRBV4-1 and TRBJ2-3, with 11 positions matching TRBD2. The V gene end was trimmed by 3 bases and the J gene end by 2 bases; junction bases not matched to a gene: 7. From germline, CDR1 is MGHRA and CDR2 YSYEKL. The CDR3 is 17 amino acids. CDR3 region: CASSQQKGLAATDTQYF. The CDR3 DNA follows: TGCGCCAGCAGCCAGCAAAAGGGACTAGCGGCCACAGATACGCAGTATTTT.

The chain recombines TRBV9 with TRBJ2-5, with 11 bases lining up with TRBD2. The germline CDR1 and CDR2 sequences are SGDLS and YYNGEE. Trimming removed 3 bases from V and 2 bases from J; junction bases left unmatched: 6. This CDR3 is 16 amino acids long. The CDR3 DNA follows: TGTGCCAGCAGCGCCGGGACTAGCGGTGCGCAAGAGACCCAGTACTTC. Encoded protein: CASSAGTSGAQETQYF.

The chain recombines TRBV5-1 with TRBJ2-3; D gene ambiguous. Germline loops: CDR1 SGHRS, CDR2 YFSETQ. Trimming removed 2 bases from V and 2 bases from J, with 9 bases in between. The CDR3 runs to 14 residues. CDR3 amino acids: CASSFELITDTQYF. Written as DNA, the CDR3 is TGCGCCAGCAGCTTTGAGCTCATCACAGATACGCAGTATTTT.

Remarks on this clone: Other DNA sequences of this sample code for an identical CDR3. This chain links TRBV7-2 with TRBJ2-1, with 7 positions matching TRBD2. Germline values: CDR1 SGHTA, CDR2 FQGNSA. After removal of 6 bases from V and 3 bases from J, the junction contained 2 bases not matched to a gene. The CDR3 totals 13 residues. CDR3 sequence (DNA): TGTGCCAGCAGTTGGACTAGCTACAATGAGCAGTTCTTC. It translates to CASSWTSYNEQFF.

Of note for this clone: This sample includes further DNA sequences coding for the same CDR3. The V and J genes are TRBV7-2 and TRBJ2-2; possibly TRBD1 or TRBD2 for D (5 bases each). The germline CDR1 and CDR2 sequences are SGHTA and FQGNSA. The length of the CDR3 is 16 residues. V lost 5 bases and J 0 bases, leaving 13 bases between the germline ends. The CDR3 protein is CASSPRQGANTGELFF. DNA of the CDR3: TGTGCCAGCAGCCCTCGGCAGGGAGCGAACACCGGGGAGCTGTTTTTT.

The chain joins TRBV27 to TRBJ1-2; tentative D call: TRBD1 (5 bases). Per germline, CDR1 MNHEY and CDR2 SMNVEV (reference sequence). The CDR3 length is 16 residues. Trimming cost V 4 bases and J 1 base, with 16 bases left between them. The CDR3 spells CASSSGTGESNYGYTF. In DNA, the CDR3 is TGTGCCAGCAGTTCCGGGACGGGAGAAAGTAACTATGGCTACACCTTC.

The V call is TRBV7-9, the J call TRBJ1-4; D remains unclear. With 3 bases removed from V and 0 bases from J, the gap between germline ends came to 8 bases. CDR1 SEHNR and CDR2 FQNEAQ come from the germline V gene (reference sequence). CDR3 length: 15 residues. CDR3 sequence: CASSFYGATNEKLFF. In DNA, the CDR3 is TGTGCCAGCAGCTTTTACGGGGCAACTAATGAAAAACTGTTTTTT.

This clone was recorded only once. The chain is built from TRBV27 and TRBJ2-1; 10 nucleotides align to TRBD2. Germline CDR1 MNHEY, CDR2 SMNVEV (reference sequence). Trimming cost V 2 bases and J 7 bases; bases outside gene matches: 8. The length of the CDR3 is 16 residues. The CDR3 reads CASSLRGAGGENEQFF. The CDR3 nucleotides read TGTGCCAGCAGTTTACGCGGAGCGGGAGGGGAAAATGAGCAGTTCTTC.

CDR3 amino acids: CASRREGETQYF. The CDR3 region has the DNA TGTGCCAGCAGACGGGAGGGAGAGACCCAGTACTTC. The V and J genes are TRBV2 and TRBJ2-5; 8 bases agree with TRBD2. V dropped 6 bases and J dropped 4; count of bases not matched to a gene: 1. Looked up from germline, CDR1 is SNHLY and CDR2 is FYNNEI. The CDR3 totals 12 residues.

The rearrangement uses TRBV18 and TRBJ1-2; no firm D call. This CDR3 has 16 amino acids. CDR1 is KGHSH and CDR2 is LQKENI in the germline V gene. The V end was cut by 0 bases, the J end by 6 bases, with 17 bases between. Here the CDR3 reads CASSPPNPARGNGYTF. CDR3 DNA sequence: TGTGCCAGCTCACCACCGAATCCGGCCCGAGGCAATGGCTACACCTTC.

The CDR3 reads CASGSRDTPREGTQYF. As DNA, the CDR3 is TGTGCTAGTGGTTCGCGGGACACACCCCGAGAAGGGACCCAGTACTTC. The chain recombines TRBV12-5 with TRBJ2-5; tentatively, D is TRBD1 or TRBD2 (6 bases each). V shed 4 bases and J shed 7 bases, with 22 bases lying between them. Germline values: CDR1 LGHNT, CDR2 FRNRAP. The CDR3 covers 16 residues.

V usage is TRBV28 and J usage is TRBJ1-1; tentative D call: TRBD1 (5 bases). V dropped 7 bases and J dropped 3 bases, with 12 bases sitting between them. The CDR3 sequence is 13 residues long. CDR1 MDHEN and CDR2 SYDVKM come from the germline V gene. CDR3 residues: CASTPGDYTEAFF. The CDR3 nucleotides are TGTGCCAGCACCCCCGGGGACTACACTGAAGCTTTCTTT.

Details on this clone: Other DNA sequences in this sample translate to the same CDR3. V is TRBV18 and J is TRBJ2-5; D is uncertain. The germline CDR1 and CDR2 sequences are KGHSH and LQKENI. The length of the CDR3 is 13 residues. Trimming cost V 2 bases and J 3 bases, with 7 bases left between them. The CDR3 reads CASSPGLKETQYF. For the CDR3, the DNA is TGTGCCAGCTCACCAGGTCTGAAAGAGACCCAGTACTTC. Variable domain in full (rest from reference TRBV18 and TRBJ2-5): NAGVMQNPRHLVRRRGQEARLRCSPMKGHSHVYWYRQLPEEGLKFMVYLQKENIIDESGMPKERFSAEFPKEGPSILRIQQVVRGDSAAYFCASSPGLKETQYFGPGTRLLVL.

This sequence joins TRBV10-2 and TRBJ2-2; perhaps D is TRBD1 or TRBD2 (5 bases each). The CDR3 sequence is 15 residues long. Trimming left V 10 bases short and J 1 base short, with 16 bases between. The germline V gene encodes CDR1 WSHSY and CDR2 SAAADI. The CDR3 loop is CATRPGRGNTGELFF. The CDR3 DNA reads TGCGCCACCAGACCGGGACGGGGGAACACCGGGGAGCTGTTTTTT.

The rearrangement links TRBV6-5 to TRBJ2-7, with D possibly matching TRBD2 (6 bases). Germline assignment: CDR1 MNHEY and CDR2 SVGAGI. Deletions cut 6 bases from V and 5 bases from J, with 14 bases between. CDR3 size: 13 residues. This CDR3 is CASSTLEGDEQYF. The CDR3, as DNA: TGTGCCAGCAGCACATTGGAGGGCGACGAGCAGTACTTC.

The chain carries TRBV2 and TRBJ1-1; no reliable D call. Germline-derived CDR1 and CDR2 are SNHLY and FYNNEI. The CDR3 totals 14 residues. The ends were cut back, 0 bases at V and 0 bases at J, with 5 bases in the middle. The CDR3 here is CASSEARMNTEAFF. In DNA, the CDR3 is TGTGCCAGCAGTGAAGCGCGGATGAACACTGAAGCTTTCTTT.

The rearrangement links TRBV4-3 to TRBJ2-5; D remains unclear. Trimming removed 1 base from V and 1 base from J, with 10 bases in between. CDR3 length equals 15 residues. The germline CDR1 and CDR2 sequences are LGHNA and YSLEER. The CDR3 nucleotides read TGCGCCAGCAGCCAAGGCCAAGGGTTCCAAGAGACCCAGTACTTC. Its translation: CASSQGQGFQETQYF.

The chain carries TRBV18 and TRBJ2-2; no clear D gene. This CDR3 has 15 residues. V gave up 3 bases and J gave up 5 bases, with 13 bases separating them. Germline V CDR1 and CDR2: KGHSH, LQKENI. The DNA for the CDR3 is TGTGCCAGCTCACCCCTAATCGCTGGAACCGGGGAGCTGTTTTTT. Protein sequence: CASSPLIAGTGELFF.

Comment on this clone: This sample includes further DNA sequences coding for the same CDR3. The chain couples TRBV5-1 to TRBJ2-3; 12 bases line up with TRBD2. This CDR3 comprises 16 residues. The germline gives CDR1 SGHRS, CDR2 YFSETQ. The trim removed 4 bases at V and 3 bases at J, leaving 6 bases unmatched. Here the CDR3 reads CASSPGTSGRTDTQYF. The CDR3 nucleotides are TGCGCCAGCAGCCCGGGGACTAGCGGGCGAACAGATACGCAGTATTTT. The variable domain in full, completed from reference TRBV5-1 and TRBJ2-3, reads KAGVTQTPRYLIKTRGQQVTLSCSPISGHRSVSWYQQTPGQGLQFLFEYFSETQRNKGNFPGRFSGRQFSNSRSEMNVSTLELGDSALYLCASSPGTSGRTDTQYFGPGTRLTVL.

V and J are TRBV29-1 and TRBJ2-3, with D perhaps matching TRBD1 (5 bases). This CDR3 comprises 13 residues. Germline V gene sequence: CDR1 SQVTM, CDR2 ANQGSEA. V lost 5 bases to trimming and J lost 2 bases, with 11 bases between them. The CDR3 coding sequence is TGCAGCGTTTTAGGACACCCCACAGATACGCAGTATTTT. As protein: CSVLGHPTDTQYF.